This is a list of T cell receptor beta chains from one sample in a study of shared clonotypes between healthy human individuals. Sequencing used immunoSEQ multiplex PCR; TCRdb keeps in-frame clones, though not all of them. The sample has roughly 550,000 clones; 95% to 96% are singletons. The sample consisted of naive CD8+ T cells sorted from blood. Receptors were obtained from a woman in her twenties or thirties in good health. CDR3s include the opening cysteine and the closing phenylalanine or tryptophan. Each record gives: CDR3 DNA, CDR3 protein, J gene, D gene, clone size, V gene. The D gene is left open where the match is weak. Clone size, where shown, is once, few, many, or a class for clones that have expanded.

CDR3 DNA: TGTGCCAGCAGCTTTACCGGGACAGGGGGGGACACTGAAGCTTTCTTT
CDR3 protein: CASSFTGTGGDTEAFF
J gene: TRBJ1-1
D gene: TRBD1
clone size: NA
V gene: TRBV13

CDR3 DNA: TGTGCCAGCAGTGAACCGTCGGCTTCGGGCACCGGGGAGCTGTTTTTT
CDR3 protein: CASSEPSASGTGELFF
J gene: TRBJ2-2
D gene: NA
clone size: NA
V gene: TRBV2

CDR3 DNA: TGTGCCAGCAGCCCCCCTTCTGAGTTAGAGCAGTTCTTC
CDR3 protein: CASSPPSELEQFF
J gene: TRBJ2-1
D gene: NA
clone size: NA
V gene: TRBV5-6

CDR3 DNA: TGTGCCAGCAGCCTGAGGTGGGGTCCATACAATGAGCAGTTCTTC
CDR3 protein: CASSLRWGPYNEQFF
J gene: TRBJ2-1
D gene: NA
clone size: NA
V gene: TRBV7-8

CDR3 DNA: TGTGCCAGCACCCCCGACGGGACTAGCGGGAGGTCTAGCACAGATACGCAGTATTTT
CDR3 protein: CASTPDGTSGRSSTDTQYF
J gene: TRBJ2-3
D gene: TRBD2
clone size: NA
V gene: TRBV5-4

CDR3 DNA: TGCAGCGTTGAATCCGGAGCGGGAGTGGAGCAGTTCTTC
CDR3 protein: CSVESGAGVEQFF
J gene: TRBJ2-1
D gene: TRBD2
clone size: NA
V gene: TRBV29-1

CDR3 DNA: TGTGCCAGCAGCTCCCCGGGACAGGGGGATGGCTACACCTTC
CDR3 protein: CASSSPGQGDGYTF
J gene: TRBJ1-2
D gene: TRBD1
clone size: NA
V gene: TRBV5-5

CDR3 DNA: TGTGCCAGCAGCCCCTACCACGGGTACGAGCAGTACTTC
CDR3 protein: CASSPYHGYEQYF
J gene: TRBJ2-7
D gene: NA
clone size: NA
V gene: TRBV7-6

CDR3 DNA: TGTGCCAGCAGCCGAAAGGACGGATCCTACGAGCAGTACTTC
CDR3 protein: CASSRKDGSYEQYF
J gene: TRBJ2-7
D gene: NA
clone size: NA
V gene: TRBV14

CDR3 DNA: TGCGCCAGCAGCTTCGGACTAGCGGAGTACGAGCAGTACTTC
CDR3 protein: CASSFGLAEYEQYF
J gene: TRBJ2-7
D gene: TRBD2
clone size: NA
V gene: TRBV5-1

CDR3 DNA: TGTGCCAGCAGCCGTTACAATGAGCAGTTCTTC
CDR3 protein: CASSRYNEQFF
J gene: TRBJ2-1
D gene: NA
clone size: NA
V gene: TRBV5-4

CDR3 DNA: TGTGCCAGCAGTGAATCTGGACAGACCTACGAGCAGTACTTC
CDR3 protein: CASSESGQTYEQYF
J gene: TRBJ2-7
D gene: NA
clone size: NA
V gene: TRBV6-1

CDR3 DNA: TGTGCCAGCAGCTTAGGTGCAGGGGAGACCCAGTACTTC
CDR3 protein: CASSLGAGETQYF
J gene: TRBJ2-5
D gene: NA
clone size: NA
V gene: TRBV13

CDR3 DNA: TGCGCCAGCAGCTTGGACGGCAGCCTCTTTCGCGCTGAAGCTTTCTTT
CDR3 protein: CASSLDGSLFRAEAFF
J gene: TRBJ1-1
D gene: NA
clone size: once
V gene: TRBV5-1

CDR3 DNA: TGTGCCAGCAGTTTCGGGGCGGGAGGAAGGACTGAAGCTTTCTTT
CDR3 protein: CASSFGAGGRTEAFF
J gene: TRBJ1-1
D gene: NA
clone size: NA
V gene: TRBV27

CDR3 DNA: TGTGCCAGTAGTTCGGGGGTCGGTCAGGGGAACACTGAAGCTTTCTTT
CDR3 protein: CASSSGVGQGNTEAFF
J gene: TRBJ1-1
D gene: NA
clone size: NA
V gene: TRBV19

CDR3 DNA: TGTGCCAGCAGTCCTCCCGCGACAGACGCTACTAGCACAGATACGCAGTATTTT
CDR3 protein: CASSPPATDATSTDTQYF
J gene: TRBJ2-3
D gene: NA
clone size: NA
V gene: TRBV28

CDR3 DNA: TGTGCCAGCAGTGAAGCCGTCCCGGACCTCTACGAGCAGTACTTC
CDR3 protein: CASSEAVPDLYEQYF
J gene: TRBJ2-7
D gene: NA
clone size: once
V gene: TRBV6-1

CDR3 DNA: TGTGCCACTGGACAGGAATCCTACGAGCAGTACTTC
CDR3 protein: CATGQESYEQYF
J gene: TRBJ2-7
D gene: TRBD1
clone size: NA
V gene: TRBV2

CDR3 DNA: TGTGCCAGCAGTCCAAGGGACAGACCCTACAATGAGCAGTTCTTC
CDR3 protein: CASSPRDRPYNEQFF
J gene: TRBJ2-1
D gene: TRBD1
clone size: NA
V gene: TRBV7-9

CDR3 DNA: TGTGCCAGCAGCCTGAGGACAGGAATTTACAATGAGCAGTTCTTC
CDR3 protein: CASSLRTGIYNEQFF
J gene: TRBJ2-1
D gene: TRBD1
clone size: NA
V gene: TRBV13

CDR3 DNA: TGTGCCAGCAGTTACTCGACGGCAGGGTTCTATGGCTACACCTTC
CDR3 protein: CASSYSTAGFYGYTF
J gene: TRBJ1-2
D gene: NA
clone size: NA
V gene: TRBV6-5

CDR3 DNA: TGTGCCAGCAGCGCCCGAGGGGGATTGGGCACTGAAGCTTTCTTT
CDR3 protein: CASSARGGLGTEAFF
J gene: TRBJ1-1
D gene: NA
clone size: NA
V gene: TRBV9

CDR3 DNA: TGTGCCAGCTCACCTATAACAGGGGGCGTGAGTTTTAGTGAAGCTTTCTTT
CDR3 protein: CASSPITGGVSFSEAFF
J gene: TRBJ1-1
D gene: TRBD1
clone size: NA
V gene: TRBV18

CDR3 DNA: TGTGCCAGCAGCTTGGGGTTGCGGGAGATCTACGAGCAGTACTTC
CDR3 protein: CASSLGLREIYEQYF
J gene: TRBJ2-7
D gene: TRBD2
clone size: NA
V gene: TRBV5-6